This paragraph reports one TCR beta chain. Its antigen remains unknown. CDR3 length equals 16 residues. CDR1 and CDR2 (germline): SGHVS, FNYEAQ. V lost 1 base to trimming and J lost 6 bases; unmatched junction nucleotides: 9. This record belongs to a study of shared clonotypes between healthy human individuals. General study results and limits: It was only blood that was sampled, and tissue repertoires likely differ. Shared clonotypes: 4.5% to 6.5% naive CD4, roughly 3.5% naive CD8, about 2.5% memory CD4, more than 0.3% memory CD8.

The investigators split CD4+ cells into a CD45RA+ naive subset and a CD45RA-negative memory subset. Here immunoSEQ multiplex PCR was the method, and the copy in TCRdb shows in-frame clones only, minus some. Among under 1,100,000 clones listed, about 84% were seen once. J is TRBJ2-7 and V is TRBV7-6; 10 bases map to TRBD1. The sequence was collected from a man between 18 and 29 years old in good health. Some clones in this sample may be carry-over from other donors' samples. The sample comprised memory CD4+ T cells from PBMCs. Subset: CD45RA-negative fraction. The CDR3 sequence is CASSLEGTGVPLEQYF. Written as DNA, the CDR3 is TGTGCCAGCAGCTTAGAAGGGACAGGGGTTCCCCTCGAGCAGTACTTC.